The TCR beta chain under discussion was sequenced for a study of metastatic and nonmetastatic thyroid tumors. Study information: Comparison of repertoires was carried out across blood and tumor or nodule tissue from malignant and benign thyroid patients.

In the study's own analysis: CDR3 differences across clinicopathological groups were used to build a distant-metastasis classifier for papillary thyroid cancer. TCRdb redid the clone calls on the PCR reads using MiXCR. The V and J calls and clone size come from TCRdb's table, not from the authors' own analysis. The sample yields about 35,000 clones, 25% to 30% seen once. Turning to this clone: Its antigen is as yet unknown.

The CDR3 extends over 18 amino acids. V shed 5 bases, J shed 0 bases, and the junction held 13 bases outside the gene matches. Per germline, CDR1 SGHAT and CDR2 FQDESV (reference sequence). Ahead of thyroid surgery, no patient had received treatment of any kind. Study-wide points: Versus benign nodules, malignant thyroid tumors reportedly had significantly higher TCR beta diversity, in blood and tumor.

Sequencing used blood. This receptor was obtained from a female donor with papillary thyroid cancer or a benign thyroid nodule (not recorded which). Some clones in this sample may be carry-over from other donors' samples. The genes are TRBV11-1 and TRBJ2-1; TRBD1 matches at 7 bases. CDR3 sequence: CASSRGQRKRSSYNEQFF. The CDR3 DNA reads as TGTGCCAGCAGCAGGGGACAGCGGAAACGCAGCTCCTACAATGAGCAGTTCTTC.